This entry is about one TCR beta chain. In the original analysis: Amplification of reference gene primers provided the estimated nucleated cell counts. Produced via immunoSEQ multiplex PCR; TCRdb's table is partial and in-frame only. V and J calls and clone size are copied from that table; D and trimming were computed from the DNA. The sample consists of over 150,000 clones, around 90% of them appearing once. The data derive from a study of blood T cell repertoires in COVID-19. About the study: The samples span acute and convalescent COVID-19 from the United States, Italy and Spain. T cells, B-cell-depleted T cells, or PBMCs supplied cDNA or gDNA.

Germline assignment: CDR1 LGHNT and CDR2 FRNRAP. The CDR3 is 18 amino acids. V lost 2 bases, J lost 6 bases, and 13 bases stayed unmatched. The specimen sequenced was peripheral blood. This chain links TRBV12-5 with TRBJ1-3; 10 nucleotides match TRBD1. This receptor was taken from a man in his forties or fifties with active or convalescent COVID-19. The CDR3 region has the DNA TGTGCTAGTGGTTTGCGCTTAAATCCCGGGACAGGGGAAAACACCATATATTTT. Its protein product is CASGLRLNPGTGENTIYF.